This note documents a single T cell receptor (beta chain) sequence. The sample is drawn from a study of cytomegalovirus exposure and HLA in healthy donors. From germline, CDR1 is SGHRS and CDR2 YFSETQ. The CDR3 contains 14 residues. The ends were cut back, 4 bases at V and 1 base at J, with 11 bases in the middle. Primers: 60 Vbeta forward and 13 Jbeta reverse. The assay was immunoSEQ multiplex PCR, and TCRdb's table has in-frame clones only and misses some. The data show approximately 76,000 clones, 73% seen once. The TCR sequence derives from a woman in her thirties or forties in good health and CMV-seropositive. This chain connects TRBV5-1 to TRBJ2-5; D may be TRBD1 (5 bases). Sequencing input: PBMCs. The CDR3 region has the DNA TGCGCCAGCAGCCCCGACAGCCTCCAAGAGACCCAGTACTTC. Protein product: CASSPDSLQETQYF.